This section outlines one T cell receptor (beta chain) sequence together with its context. The data belong to a study of blood T cell repertoires in COVID-19. About the research overall: Both acute and convalescent COVID-19 samples were obtained from the United States, Italy and Spain.

Clinical histories supplied by participants themselves formed the basis of cohort assignment. This table comes from immunoSEQ multiplex PCR, and its TCRdb copy is limited to in-frame clones, with some not included. Of some 270,000 clones listed, over 75% are singletons. This CDR3 contains 13 residues. The V end was cut by 3 bases, the J end by 3 bases, with 7 bases between. V usage is TRBV12-3 or TRBV12-4 and J usage is TRBJ2-3, with unresolved D. This TCR derives from a woman in her thirties who had recovered from COVID-19. The sequenced sample consisted of PBMCs or T cells enriched from blood (not recorded which). CDR3 sequence: CASSFFFTDTQYF. The CDR3 DNA is TGTGCCAGCAGTTTCTTTTTTACAGATACGCAGTATTTT.